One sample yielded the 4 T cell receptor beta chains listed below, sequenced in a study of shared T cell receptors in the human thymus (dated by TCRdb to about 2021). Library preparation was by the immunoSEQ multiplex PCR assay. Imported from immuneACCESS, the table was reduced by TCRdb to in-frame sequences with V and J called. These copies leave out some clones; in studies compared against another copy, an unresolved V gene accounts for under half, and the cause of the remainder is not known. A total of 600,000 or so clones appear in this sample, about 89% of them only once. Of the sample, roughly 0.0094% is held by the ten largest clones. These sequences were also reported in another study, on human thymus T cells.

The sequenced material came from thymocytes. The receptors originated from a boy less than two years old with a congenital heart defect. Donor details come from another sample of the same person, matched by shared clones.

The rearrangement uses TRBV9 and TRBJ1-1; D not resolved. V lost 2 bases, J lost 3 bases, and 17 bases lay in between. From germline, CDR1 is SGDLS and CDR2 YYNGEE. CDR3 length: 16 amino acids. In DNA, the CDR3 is TGTGCCAGCAGCGTTGGTCCCGAAGGTCAGGACACTGAAGCTTTCTTT. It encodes CASSVGPEGQDTEAFF.

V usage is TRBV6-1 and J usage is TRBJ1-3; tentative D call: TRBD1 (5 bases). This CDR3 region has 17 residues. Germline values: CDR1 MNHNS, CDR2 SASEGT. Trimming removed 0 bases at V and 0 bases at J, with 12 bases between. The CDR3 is CASSEARDQSSGNTIYF. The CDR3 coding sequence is TGTGCCAGCAGTGAAGCGCGGGACCAGAGCTCTGGAAACACCATATATTTT.

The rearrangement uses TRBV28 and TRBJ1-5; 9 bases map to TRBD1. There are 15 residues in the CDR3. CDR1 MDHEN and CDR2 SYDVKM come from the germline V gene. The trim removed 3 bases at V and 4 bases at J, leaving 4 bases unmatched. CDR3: CASSLGTGLNQPQHF. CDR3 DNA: TGTGCCAGCAGTTTGGGGACAGGGCTTAATCAGCCCCAGCATTTT. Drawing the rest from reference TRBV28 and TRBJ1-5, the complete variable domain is DVKVTQSSRYLVKRTGEKVFLECVQDMDHENMFWYRQDPGLGLRLIYFSYDVKMKEKGDIPEGYSVSREKKERFSLILESASTNQTSMYLCASSLGTGLNQPQHFGDGTRLSIL.

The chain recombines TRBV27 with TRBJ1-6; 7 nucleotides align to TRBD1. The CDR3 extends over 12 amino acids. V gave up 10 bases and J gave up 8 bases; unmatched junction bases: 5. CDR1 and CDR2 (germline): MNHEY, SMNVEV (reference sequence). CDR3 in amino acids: CATGTEYSPLHF. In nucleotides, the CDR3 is TGTGCCACCGGGACAGAGTATTCACCCCTCCACTTT.